The 9 T cell receptor beta chains given below trace back to one sample, sequenced in a study of CD8 T cells in ankylosing spondylitis. These TCRs are of unknown antigen specificity. TCRdb redid the calling of the 5' RACE reads with MiXCR, one entry per CDR3 protein. This sample has 500,000 to 550,000 distinct CDR3 sequences, with over 9.5% found just once. The study, taken as a whole, reports: Seemingly characteristic of ankylosing spondylitis blood was a TCR beta motif consisting of several highly homologous variants.

Sequencing was carried out using blood, either unsorted or a sorted T cell fraction (not recorded which). Receptors originate from a male donor with ankylosing spondylitis.

The chain combines TRBV27 with TRBJ2-1, with TRBD2 matching over 13 bases. The CDR3 has 17 residues. Unmatched junction bases numbered 9, after V lost 8 bases and J lost 2 bases. Germline CDR1 MNHEY, CDR2 SMNVEV (reference sequence). This CDR3 reads CASRELAGGSAYNEQFF. The CDR3 DNA follows: TGTGCCAGCCGGGAACTAGCGGGAGGGTCGGCCTACAATGAGCAGTTCTTC.

The V and J genes are TRBV11-2 and TRBJ2-3; 7 bases are a match to TRBD1. Germline V CDR1 and CDR2: SGHAT, FQNNGV. The CDR3 runs 17 residues. Trimming cost V 5 bases and J 0 bases; bases outside gene matches: 11. CDR3 sequence: CASSLIPRDSSTDTQYF. The CDR3 nucleotides read TGTGCCAGCAGCCTGATACCCCGGGACAGCAGCACAGATACGCAGTATTTT.

In this sample, this clonotype turned up once. The genes are TRBV28 and TRBJ2-5; 9 bases are shared with TRBD1. Germline V gene lookup returns CDR1 MDHEN and CDR2 SYDVKM. Trimming at V came to 8 bases and at J to 5 bases, leaving 15 bases not matched to a gene. The CDR3 is 16 amino acids. This chain's CDR3 is CASRSLGGQGRETQYF. DNA of the CDR3: TGTGCCAGCCGTAGCCTTGGGGGACAGGGAAGGGAGACCCAGTACTTC.

This clonotype was counted at least ten times. This chain joins TRBV5-1 and TRBJ2-1; TRBD2 agrees at 13 bases. The CDR3 has 20 amino acids. Per germline, CDR1 SGHRS and CDR2 YFSETQ. V lost 3 bases and J lost 8; bases outside the gene matches: 20. The CDR3 sequence is CASSSGLAGDWWASGDEQFF. The CDR3 DNA reads TGCGCCAGCAGCTCAGGACTAGCGGGAGATTGGTGGGCCTCGGGGGATGAGCAGTTCTTC.

This clonotype was recorded many times. The chain couples TRBV5-1 to TRBJ2-2, with TRBD2 identical over 12 bases. The trim removed 4 bases at V and 4 bases at J, leaving 5 bases unmatched. In germline, CDR1 is SGHRS, CDR2 YFSETQ. The length of the CDR3 is 16 residues. The CDR3 loop reads CASSLGTSGFTGELFF. Written as DNA, the CDR3 is TGCGCCAGCAGCCTGGGGACTAGCGGGTTCACCGGGGAGCTGTTTTTT.

This chain connects TRBV20-1 to TRBJ1-2, with 11 bases matching TRBD1. The germline V gene encodes CDR1 DFQATT and CDR2 SNEGSKA (reference sequence). J lost 8 bases, V lost 1 base, and 6 bases had no gene match. This CDR3 has 14 amino acids. The CDR3 reads CSARAGQGEKGYTF. In nucleotides, the CDR3 is TGCAGTGCTAGAGCGGGACAGGGGGAAAAAGGCTACACCTTC.

The chain is built from TRBV24-1 and TRBJ2-4; TRBD2 matches at 15 bases. The CDR3 loop spans 17 amino acids. Germline CDR1 KGHDR, CDR2 SFDVKD. V lost 4 bases to trimming and J lost 1 base; unmatched junction nucleotides: 1. The CDR3 DNA is TGTGCCACCAGTGAGGGGACTAGCGGGAGGGCCAAAAACATTCAGTACTTC. It codes for CATSEGTSGRAKNIQYF.

This clonotype has more than one count but fewer than ten. V usage is TRBV6-1 and J usage is TRBJ2-2; no reliable D call. The germline V and J ends were trimmed by 10 bases and 2 bases, with 14 bases remaining between them. The CDR3 spans 14 residues. Germline assignment: CDR1 MNHNS and CDR2 SASEGT. The CDR3 sequence is CATQPNFNTGELFF. The CDR3 DNA reads TGTGCCACCCAGCCCAACTTCAACACCGGGGAGCTGTTTTTT.

The J gene is TRBJ2-3, the V gene TRBV7-2; D is perhaps TRBD2 (6 bases). Trimming shortened V by 0 bases and J by 2 bases, and 12 bases separated the two germline ends. The CDR3 spans 16 residues. CDR1 SGHTA and CDR2 FQGNSA come from the germline V gene. The CDR3 reads CASSLASGEPTDTQYF. Here the CDR3 DNA reads TGTGCCAGCAGCTTAGCGTCGGGGGAACCCACAGATACGCAGTATTTT.